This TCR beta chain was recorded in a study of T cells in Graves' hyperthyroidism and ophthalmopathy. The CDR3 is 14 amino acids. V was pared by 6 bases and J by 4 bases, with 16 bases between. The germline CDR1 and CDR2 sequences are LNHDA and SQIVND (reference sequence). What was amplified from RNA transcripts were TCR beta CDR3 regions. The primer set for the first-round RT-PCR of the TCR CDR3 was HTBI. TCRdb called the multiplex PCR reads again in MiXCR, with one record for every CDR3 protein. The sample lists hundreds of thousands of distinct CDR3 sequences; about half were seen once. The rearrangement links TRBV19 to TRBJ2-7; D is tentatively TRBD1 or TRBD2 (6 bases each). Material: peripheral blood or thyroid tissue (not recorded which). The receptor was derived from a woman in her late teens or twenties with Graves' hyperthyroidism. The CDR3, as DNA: TGTGCCAGTAGCCCAGCGACAGGACTATACGAGCAGTACTTC. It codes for CASSPATGLYEQYF. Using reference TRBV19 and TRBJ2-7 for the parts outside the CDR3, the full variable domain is DGGITQSPKYLFRKEGQNVTLSCEQNLNHDAMYWYRQDPGQGLRLIYYSQIVNDFQKGDIAEGYSVSREKKESFPLTVTSAQKNPTAFYLCASSPATGLYEQYFGPGTRLTVT.